The 13 T cell receptor beta chains given below trace back to one sample, sequenced in a study of blood T cell repertoires in COVID-19. The repertoire was sequenced with immunoSEQ multiplex PCR; TCRdb's copy has only in-frame clones and lacks some. The sample carries fewer than 700,000 clones, approximately 88% recorded once. The sample was peripheral blood. Receptors were obtained from a woman between 45 and 65 years old with COVID-19, enrolled during active disease.

The gene calls are TRBV10-3 and TRBJ2-7, with TRBD2 matching 11 bases. Germline loops: CDR1 ENHRY, CDR2 SYGVKD. The CDR3 is 15 amino acids. The ends lost 4 bases at V and 7 bases at J; junction bases unmatched: 9. CDR3 loop: CAISGSGGVLTEQYF. The CDR3 DNA follows: TGTGCCATCAGTGGTAGCGGGGGGGTACTTACGGAGCAGTACTTC.

This clone was seen a single time. The chain links TRBV11-2 to TRBJ2-1, with TRBD1 as a possible D gene (5 bases). Germline CDR1 is SGHAT and CDR2 is FQNNGV. This CDR3 has 19 amino acids. Trimming shortened V by 4 bases and J by 0 bases, and 22 bases separated the two germline ends. The CDR3 DNA follows: TGTGCCAGCAGCTCCCGCTACTACCCCGACAGTAGCTCCTACAATGAGCAGTTCTTC. Translating gives CASSSRYYPDSSSYNEQFF.

J is TRBJ2-7 and V is TRBV5-1; 8 bases are shared with TRBD1. V shed 0 bases and J 3 bases; nucleotides not matched to a gene: 11. The length of the CDR3 is 17 residues. CDR1 is SGHRS and CDR2 is YFSETQ in the germline V gene. CDR3 residues: CASSLELTAGGNYEQYF. In nucleotides, the CDR3 is TGCGCCAGCAGCTTGGAATTAACGGCAGGGGGCAACTACGAGCAGTACTTC.

This clone appeared once. V is TRBV7-7 and J is TRBJ2-1; D possibly corresponds to TRBD2 (6 bases). The CDR3 covers 12 residues. The germline V gene has CDR1 SSHAT and CDR2 FNYEAQ (reference sequence). Trimming stripped 5 bases from V and 7 bases from J, with 9 bases between. The CDR3 nucleotides read TGTGCCAGCAGCCCCGGGGGAAATGAGCAGTTCTTC. Protein sequence: CASSPGGNEQFF.

The CDR3 region has the DNA TGTGCCAGCATGACGGGACAGGGCTATGAAAAACTGTTTTTT. This encodes CASMTGQGYEKLFF. The J gene is TRBJ1-4, the V gene TRBV6-5; TRBD1 aligns across 9 bases. Germline assignment: CDR1 MNHEY and CDR2 SVGAGI. The trim removed 7 bases at V and 6 bases at J, leaving 6 bases unmatched. This CDR3 is 14 amino acids long.

The genes are TRBV29-1 and TRBJ2-7; D is possibly TRBD1 (5 bases). Trimming stripped 5 bases from V and 5 bases from J, with 10 bases between. The CDR3 extends over 11 amino acids. Germline V gene data show CDR1 as SQVTM and CDR2 as ANQGSEA. CDR3 in DNA: TGCAGCGTTCTAAGGGGTGACGAGCAGTACTTC. It yields the protein CSVLRGDEQYF.

The V and J genes are TRBV20-1 and TRBJ1-2, with unresolved D. This CDR3 is built from 9 residues. Trimming removed 6 bases at V and 8 bases at J, with 7 bases between. The V gene's germline CDR1 is DFQATT and CDR2 SNEGSKA (reference sequence). CDR3 nucleotides: TGCAGTGCCGGAGGAGGCTACACCTTC. Protein: CSAGGGYTF.

The chain carries TRBV5-1 and TRBJ2-3, with 15 positions matching TRBD2. The J segment lost 3 bases and the V segment lost 4 bases, leaving 9 bases of the junction unmatched. This CDR3 contains 18 residues. Germline CDR1 is SGHRS and CDR2 is YFSETQ. The CDR3 nucleotides read TGCGCCAGCAGCCCTGGACTAGCGGGGGGGGCGGGAACAGATACGCAGTATTTT. Amino acids: CASSPGLAGGAGTDTQYF.

As to this clone: Additional DNA sequences in this sample encode the identical CDR3. The chain is built from TRBV6-2 or TRBV6-3 and TRBJ2-3; 7 nucleotides line up with TRBD2. This CDR3 spans 16 amino acids. V lost 2 bases, J lost 3 bases, and 8 bases stayed unmatched. Looked up from germline, CDR1 is MNHEY and CDR2 is SVGEGT. The CDR3 bases are TGTGCCAGCAGTTACCCATCGGGGGGAGGGACAGATACGCAGTATTTT. Translating it yields CASSYPSGGGTDTQYF.

The genes are TRBV3-1 (or the pseudogene TRBV3-2) and TRBJ2-1; D possibly corresponds to TRBD1 (5 bases). Germline loops: CDR1 LGHDT, CDR2 YNNKEL (reference sequence). Trimming shortened V by 0 bases and J by 5 bases, and 11 bases separated the two germline ends. The CDR3 runs 15 residues. CDR3 nucleotide sequence: TGTGCCAGCAGCCAAGAAGGGGCATGGAACAATGAGCAGTTCTTC. This sequence encodes CASSQEGAWNNEQFF.

J is TRBJ1-2 and V is TRBV30; 9 nucleotides agree with TRBD1. CDR1 is GTSNPN, CDR2 SVGIG, per germline (reference sequence). V lost 3 bases to trimming and J lost 4 bases; unmatched junction nucleotides: 9. This CDR3 region has 15 residues. The CDR3 nucleotides read TGTGCCTGGAGAGTTAGACAGGGGGTGGGCTATGGCTACACCTTC. Encoded protein: CAWRVRQGVGYGYTF.

This rearrangement joins TRBV6-5 to TRBJ2-2; TRBD1 matches at 9 bases. The V segment lost 6 bases and the J segment 5 bases; nucleotides outside the gene matches: 4. CDR3 length: 14 amino acids. Per germline, CDR1 MNHEY and CDR2 SVGAGI. CDR3 protein: CASRDRGRTGELFF. The CDR3 DNA follows: TGTGCCAGCAGGGACAGGGGAAGGACCGGGGAGCTGTTTTTT.

The chain recombines TRBV5-1 with TRBJ1-1, with D possibly being TRBD1 (5 bases). This CDR3 spans 13 amino acids. Germline V CDR1 and CDR2: SGHRS, YFSETQ. V lost 5 bases, J lost 0 bases, and 8 bases lay in between. CDR3 bases: TGCGCCAGCAGGGGGGGGTTGAACACTGAAGCTTTCTTT. Translated, it gives CASRGGLNTEAFF. Looking up the rest from reference TRBV5-1 and TRBJ1-1 gives the full variable domain: KAGVTQTPRYLIKTRGQQVTLSCSPISGHRSVSWYQQTPGQGLQFLFEYFSETQRNKGNFPGRFSGRQFSNSRSEMNVSTLELGDSALYLCASRGGLNTEAFFGQGTRLTVV.